This T cell receptor (beta chain) was documented in a study of blood T cell repertoires in COVID-19. Whole-study context: T cells, B-cell-depleted T cells, or PBMCs supplied cDNA or gDNA.

Per the original methods: Reference gene primer amplification yielded estimated nucleated cell counts. Data came from immunoSEQ multiplex PCR; TCRdb stores just in-frame clones and leaves some out. V, J and clone size reflect that table, while D and trimming were determined from the DNA. Among just over 650,000 clones listed, about nine tenths were seen once. This receptor was obtained from a young woman with acute or convalescent COVID-19. The sample consisted of peripheral blood.

This CDR3 is CASSPGFGQETQYF. CDR3 bases: TGCGCCAGCAGCCCAGGTTTTGGCCAAGAGACCCAGTACTTC. This rearrangement joins TRBV5-1 to TRBJ2-5; D gene unclear. The CDR3 extends over 14 amino acids. V was pared by 4 bases and J by 1 base, with 11 bases between. CDR1 is SGHRS and CDR2 is YFSETQ in the germline V gene.